These T cell receptor beta chains were read from a single sample in a study of follicular helper T cells after annual influenza vaccination. Clones were sequenced by immunoSEQ multiplex PCR, and TCRdb holds only the in-frame ones, with some missing. The repertoire holds around 25,000 clones, with roughly 80% as singletons. Source: CXCR5+ CD38- circulating T follicular helper cells from blood, taken on the day of influenza vaccination. The receptors derive from an adult who received the influenza vaccine. CDR3s include the opening cysteine and the closing phenylalanine or tryptophan. Fields, in order: clone size, V gene, J gene, CDR3 protein. The size of a clone is reported for some rows only, either as once, few or many, or as a class for expanded clones.

clone_size: .
v_call: TRBV28
j_call: TRBJ1-1
cdr3_aa: CASSSQGGRGEAFF

clone_size: .
v_call: TRBV29-1
j_call: TRBJ2-7
cdr3_aa: CSGTGTGSSYEQYF

clone_size: once
v_call: TRBV2
j_call: TRBJ1-1
cdr3_aa: CASSGRQNTEAFF

clone_size: .
v_call: TRBV19
j_call: TRBJ1-5
cdr3_aa: CASSSRGGNSNQPQHF

clone_size: few
v_call: TRBV25-1
j_call: TRBJ1-1
cdr3_aa: CASNRGNTEAFF

clone_size: .
v_call: TRBV4-2
j_call: TRBJ2-3
cdr3_aa: CASSATGQGTDTQYF

clone_size: .
v_call: TRBV7-6
j_call: TRBJ2-7
cdr3_aa: CASSPQAQGATYEQYF

clone_size: .
v_call: TRBV7-3
j_call: TRBJ1-1
cdr3_aa: CASSLDGPNTEAFF

clone_size: .
v_call: TRBV7-9
j_call: TRBJ2-6
cdr3_aa: CASSPWTGRSGSGANVLTF

clone_size: .
v_call: TRBV19
j_call: TRBJ2-3
cdr3_aa: CASSIGQDTQYF

clone_size: .
v_call: TRBV18
j_call: TRBJ2-2
cdr3_aa: CASSPTGTTNTGELFF

clone_size: .
v_call: TRBV7-2
j_call: TRBJ2-1
cdr3_aa: CASRKPPGNEQFF